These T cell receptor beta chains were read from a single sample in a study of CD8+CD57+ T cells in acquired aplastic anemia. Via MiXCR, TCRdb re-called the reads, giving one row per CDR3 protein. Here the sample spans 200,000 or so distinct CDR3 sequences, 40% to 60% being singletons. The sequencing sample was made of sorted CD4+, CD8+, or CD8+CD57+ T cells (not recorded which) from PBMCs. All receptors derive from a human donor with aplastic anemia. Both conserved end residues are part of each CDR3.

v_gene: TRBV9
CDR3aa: CASTPGQGRTGINSPLHF

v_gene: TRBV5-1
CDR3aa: CASSYSGQQNTEAFF

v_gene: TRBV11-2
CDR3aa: CASSLGRLAGIWETQYF

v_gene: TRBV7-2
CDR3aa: CASSLVLNQPQHF

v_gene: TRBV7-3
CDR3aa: CASSLTAGGADTQYF

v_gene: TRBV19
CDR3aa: CASSQFGGIGANVLTF

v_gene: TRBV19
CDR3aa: CASSQQGGDYEQYF

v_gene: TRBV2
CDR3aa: CASSEGQYQETQYF

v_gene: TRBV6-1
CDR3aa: CASSEKVLGNQPQHF

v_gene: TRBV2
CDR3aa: CASSDAGPNYGYTF

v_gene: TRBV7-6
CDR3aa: CASSLIPVSYEQYF

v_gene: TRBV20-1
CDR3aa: CRETSGRYTYEQYF

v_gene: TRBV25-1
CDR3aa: CASIPAGGGDYGYTF

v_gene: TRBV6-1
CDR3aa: CASSEVAGGLETQYF

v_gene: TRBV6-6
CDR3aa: CASRGEGGGNQPQHF

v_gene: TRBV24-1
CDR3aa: CATSEDGLAPRPLHF

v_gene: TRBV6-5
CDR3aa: CASSYFSAGGPYEQYF

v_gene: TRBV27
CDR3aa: CASTPRPGTVKGGELFF

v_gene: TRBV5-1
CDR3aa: CASSPMAGAPLHF

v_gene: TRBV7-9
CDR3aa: CASSRGTGDTEAFF

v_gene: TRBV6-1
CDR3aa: CASSGPSRWEPQHF

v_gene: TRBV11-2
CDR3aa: CASSLGPASGNTIYF

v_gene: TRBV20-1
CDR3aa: CSARETADTEAFF

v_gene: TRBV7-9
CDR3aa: CASSLEGRGGTEAFF

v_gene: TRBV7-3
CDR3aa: CASSSTSDPSYNEQFF

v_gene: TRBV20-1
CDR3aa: CSARDPASSVVETQYF

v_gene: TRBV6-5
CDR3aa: CASSPLGVPFNEKLFF

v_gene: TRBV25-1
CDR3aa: CASSEEDIGYSGANVLTF

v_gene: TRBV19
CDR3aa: CASRNTGSGYTF

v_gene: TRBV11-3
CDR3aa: CASSLSGTDTQYF

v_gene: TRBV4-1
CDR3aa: CASSQVALYGYTF

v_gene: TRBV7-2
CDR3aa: CASRLEVPFEAFF

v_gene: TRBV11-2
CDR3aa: CASSSGRVSTNEKLFF

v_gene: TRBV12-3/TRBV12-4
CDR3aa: CASRRGSNEKLFF

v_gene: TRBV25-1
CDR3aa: CASSESRGANEKLFF

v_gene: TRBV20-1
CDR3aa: CSAGRSGVSSYEQYF

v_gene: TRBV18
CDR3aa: CASSLTVTSYERYF

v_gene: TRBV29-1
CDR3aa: CSVVRGGQNTEAFF

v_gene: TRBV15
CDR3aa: CATSREGNNSPLHF

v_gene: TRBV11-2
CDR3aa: CASSPHSSYNSPLHF

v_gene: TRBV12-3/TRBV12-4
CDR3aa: CASSFRVDTIYF

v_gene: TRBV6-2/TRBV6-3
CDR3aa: CASSYPPSGGPYEQYF

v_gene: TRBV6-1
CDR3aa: CASSEWEGAYGYTF

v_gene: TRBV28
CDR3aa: CASGGTVLNEQYF

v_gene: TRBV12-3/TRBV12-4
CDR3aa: CASSARGTQYF

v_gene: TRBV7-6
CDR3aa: CASSPGHGGVTYNSPLHF

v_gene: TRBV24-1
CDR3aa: CATSARNPGQGGVEQYF

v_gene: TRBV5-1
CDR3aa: CASSFPGQSNTEAFF

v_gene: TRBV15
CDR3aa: CATRVPNGELFF

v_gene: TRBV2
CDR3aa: CASGEAYGQPQHF

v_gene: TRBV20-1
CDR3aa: CSARNPGQGGLNTEAFF

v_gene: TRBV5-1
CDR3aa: CASSAEEGETDTQYF

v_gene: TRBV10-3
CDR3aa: CASNETGLLTYEQYF

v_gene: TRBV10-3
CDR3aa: CAISVDYEQYF